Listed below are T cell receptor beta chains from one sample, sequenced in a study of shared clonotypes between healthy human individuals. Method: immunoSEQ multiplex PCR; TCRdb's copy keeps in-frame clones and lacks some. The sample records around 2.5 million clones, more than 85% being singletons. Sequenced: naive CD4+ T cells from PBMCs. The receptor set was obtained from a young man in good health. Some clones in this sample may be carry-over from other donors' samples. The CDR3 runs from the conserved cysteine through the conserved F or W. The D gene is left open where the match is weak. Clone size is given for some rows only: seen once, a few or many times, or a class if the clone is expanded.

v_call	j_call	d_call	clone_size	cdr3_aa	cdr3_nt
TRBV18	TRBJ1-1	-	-	CASSLSRTDTEAFF	TGTGCCAGCTCACTGTCACGAACGGACACTGAAGCTTTCTTT
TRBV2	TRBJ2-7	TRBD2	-	CASRTGGASGQYEQYF	TGTGCCAGCAGGACGGGTGGGGCTAGCGGACAATACGAGCAGTACTTC
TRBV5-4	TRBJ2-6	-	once	CASSLGRASSGANVLTF	TGTGCCAGCAGCTTGGGAAGGGCGAGCTCTGGGGCCAACGTCCTGACTTTC
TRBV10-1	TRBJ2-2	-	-	CASSNRENTGELFF	TGCGCCAGCAGTAACAGGGAGAACACCGGGGAGCTGTTTTTT
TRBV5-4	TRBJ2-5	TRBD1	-	CASSPDRRQETQYF	TGTGCCAGCAGCCCGGACAGGAGACAAGAGACCCAGTACTTC
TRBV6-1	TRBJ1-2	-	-	CASSENSGASGSYGYTF	TGTGCCAGCAGTGAAAATTCGGGAGCCTCGGGGAGCTATGGCTACACCTTC
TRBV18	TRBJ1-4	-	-	CASSPRTATNEKLFF	TGTGCCAGCTCACCGAGAACTGCAACTAATGAAAAACTGTTTTTT
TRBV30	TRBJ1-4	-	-	CAWGAGAGKSEKLFF	TGTGCCTGGGGGGCGGGAGCAGGGAAAAGTGAAAAACTGTTTTTT
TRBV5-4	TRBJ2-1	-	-	CASSSGSYNEQFF	TGTGCCAGCAGCTCAGGGTCTTACAATGAGCAGTTCTTC
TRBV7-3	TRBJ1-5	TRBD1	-	CASSSGQGNQPQHF	TGTGCCAGCAGCTCCGGACAGGGGAATCAGCCCCAGCATTTT
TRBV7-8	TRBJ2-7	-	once	CASSYRDIGEQYF	TGTGCCAGCAGCTACAGGGATATAGGCGAGCAGTACTTC
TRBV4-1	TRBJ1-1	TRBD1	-	CASSQQDRLNTEAFF	TGCGCCAGCAGCCAACAGGACAGGCTGAACACTGAAGCTTTCTTT
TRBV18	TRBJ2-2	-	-	CASSPLLEGSNTGELFF	TGTGCCAGCTCACCACTCCTTGAGGGGTCGAACACCGGGGAGCTGTTTTTT
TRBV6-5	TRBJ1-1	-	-	CASSYRSRRTEAFF	TGTGCCAGCAGTTACCGATCGAGGCGCACTGAAGCTTTCTTT
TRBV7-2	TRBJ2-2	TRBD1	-	CASSSDRGTGELFF	TGTGCCAGCAGCTCGGACAGGGGCACCGGGGAGCTGTTTTTT
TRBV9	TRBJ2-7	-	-	CASSATTSSYEQYF	TGTGCCAGCAGCGCAACCACAAGCTCCTACGAGCAGTACTTC
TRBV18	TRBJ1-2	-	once	CASSEDSNGYTF	TGTGCCAGCTCAGAAGACAGTAATGGCTACACCTTC
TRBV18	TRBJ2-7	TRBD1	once	CASSAGTGVYEQYF	TGTGCCAGCTCGGCGGGGACAGGGGTTTACGAGCAGTACTTC
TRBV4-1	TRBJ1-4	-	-	CASSRVGPKGEKLFF	TGCGCCAGCAGCCGAGTGGGACCGAAAGGAGAAAAACTGTTTTTT
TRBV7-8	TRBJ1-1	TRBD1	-	CASSLGQGRVRGTEAFF	TGTGCCAGCAGCTTAGGACAGGGAAGGGTTCGGGGCACTGAAGCTTTCTTT
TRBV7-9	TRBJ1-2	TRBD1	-	CASSLEGRTGKGGYTF	TGTGCCAGCAGCTTAGAGGGTCGGACAGGGAAAGGAGGCTACACCTTC
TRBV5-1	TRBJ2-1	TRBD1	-	CASSRDPGQGLDEQFF	TGCGCCAGCAGCCGGGATCCGGGACAGGGGTTGGATGAGCAGTTCTTC
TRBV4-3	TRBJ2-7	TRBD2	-	CASSQEAREGGEQYF	TGCGCCAGCAGCCAAGAGGCCCGGGAGGGAGGCGAGCAGTACTTC
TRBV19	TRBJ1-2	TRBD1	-	CASSSPTGTNKPYGYTF	TGTGCCAGTAGTTCACCGACAGGGACTAACAAACCGTATGGCTACACCTTC
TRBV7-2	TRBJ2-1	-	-	CASSPRRGDEQFF	TGTGCCAGCAGCCCGAGGAGGGGCGATGAGCAGTTCTTC
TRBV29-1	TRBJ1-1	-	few	CSVRTDGNTEAFF	TGCAGCGTTCGGACAGACGGGAACACTGAAGCTTTCTTT
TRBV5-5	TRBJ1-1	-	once	CASSFGGEGTAFF	TGTGCCAGCAGCTTTGGTGGGGAGGGAACGGCTTTCTTT
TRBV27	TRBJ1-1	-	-	CASSLLRGNTEAFF	TGTGCCAGCAGTTTATTGAGAGGGAACACTGAAGCTTTCTTT
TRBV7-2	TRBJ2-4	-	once	CASSLGSGKNIQYF	TGTGCCAGCAGCTTAGGCAGCGGCAAAAACATTCAGTACTTC
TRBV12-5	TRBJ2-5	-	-	CASGFYGEETQYF	TGTGCTAGTGGTTTTTACGGGGAAGAGACCCAGTACTTC
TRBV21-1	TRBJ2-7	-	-	CASSKDRGHEQYF	TGTGCCAGCAGCAAGGACAGGGGGCACGAGCAGTACTTC
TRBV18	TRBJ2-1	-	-	CASSSGLLNEQFF	TGTGCCAGCTCATCGGGACTTCTCAATGAGCAGTTCTTC
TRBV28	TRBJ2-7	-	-	CASTFYRASYEQYF	TGTGCCAGCACTTTCTACAGGGCTTCCTACGAGCAGTACTTC
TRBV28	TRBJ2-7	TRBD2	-	CASSPLGGSYEQYF	TGTGCCAGCAGTCCGCTGGGCGGGAGTTACGAGCAGTACTTC
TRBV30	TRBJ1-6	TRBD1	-	CAWSANPRTGDPPLHF	TGTGCCTGGAGTGCGAACCCGAGGACAGGAGATCCACCCCTCCACTTT
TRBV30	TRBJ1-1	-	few	CAWTRGDGTEAFF	TGTGCCTGGACGCGGGGGGACGGTACTGAAGCTTTCTTT
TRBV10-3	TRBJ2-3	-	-	CAINRARGGTDTQYF	TGTGCCATCAACCGGGCTAGGGGGGGCACAGATACGCAGTATTTT
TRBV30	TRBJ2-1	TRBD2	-	CAWSVHRAGDNEQFF	TGTGCCTGGAGTGTACACAGAGCGGGAGACAATGAGCAGTTCTTC
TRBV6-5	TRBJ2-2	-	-	CASSEDIAGELFF	TGTGCCAGCAGTGAGGACATAGCCGGGGAGCTGTTTTTT
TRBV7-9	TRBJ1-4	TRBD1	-	CASSLRDRSNEKLFF	TGTGCCAGCAGCTTAAGGGACAGGTCTAATGAAAAACTGTTTTTT